Below are 13 T cell receptor beta chains sequenced from a single sample in a study of preoperative IRX-2 immunotherapy in early breast cancer. Treatment indicated: preoperative locoregional IRX-2 cytokine immunotherapy. The assay was immunoSEQ multiplex PCR, and TCRdb's table has in-frame clones only and misses some. Among under 40,000 clones listed, about 90% were seen once. The material sequenced was tumor tissue, taken after IRX-2 immunotherapy. Source of these receptors: a human donor with breast cancer.

The J gene is TRBJ2-3, the V gene TRBV25-1; D is uncertain. The germline V gene encodes CDR1 MGHDK and CDR2 SYGVNS. Trimming took 4 bases from V and 2 from J, leaving 10 bases between them. The CDR3 is 14 amino acids. The CDR3 sequence: CASSAQSYTDTQYF. CDR3 in DNA: TGTGCCAGCAGTGCTCAATCATACACAGATACGCAGTATTTT.

This clone was detected once. V usage is TRBV5-1 and J usage is TRBJ1-4; TRBD1 agrees at 11 bases. V dropped 1 base and J dropped 5; count of bases not matched to a gene: 7. The CDR3 spans 17 residues. Germline CDR1 and CDR2: SGHRS and YFSETQ. DNA of the CDR3: TGCGCCAGCAGCTTGAAAGACGGGACAGGGGGGAATGAAAAACTGTTTTTT. Its protein is CASSLKDGTGGNEKLFF. The whole variable domain, filled in from reference TRBV5-1 and TRBJ1-4, reads KAGVTQTPRYLIKTRGQQVTLSCSPISGHRSVSWYQQTPGQGLQFLFEYFSETQRNKGNFPGRFSGRQFSNSRSEMNVSTLELGDSALYLCASSLKDGTGGNEKLFFGSGTQLSVL.

CDR3 amino acids: CASSLVPHGSNSPLHF. DNA for the CDR3: TGTGCCAGCAGTTTAGTCCCCCACGGGAGCAATTCACCCCTCCACTTT. This rearrangement joins TRBV28 to TRBJ1-6; D remains unclear. CDR1 MDHEN and CDR2 SYDVKM come from the germline V gene. The length of the CDR3 is 16 residues. The V end lost 2 bases, the J end lost 7 bases, and 15 bases lay between the germline ends.

The chain combines TRBV5-1 with TRBJ2-1; D gene ambiguous. V dropped 1 base and J dropped 0 bases, with 14 bases sitting between them. The germline CDR1 and CDR2 sequences are SGHRS and YFSETQ. There are 17 residues in the CDR3. DNA of the CDR3: TGCGCCAGCAGCTTGCCTGACGCGGTCAGCTCCTACAATGAGCAGTTCTTC. It encodes CASSLPDAVSSYNEQFF.

This chain joins TRBV7-1 and TRBJ1-2; 12 bases fit TRBD1. TRBV7-1 carries the ORF label, with uncertain function. Germline trimming cut 5 bases from V and 7 bases from J; bases unmatched to any gene: 11. CDR3 length: 16 amino acids. The CDR3 sequence is CASSPQPGQGAGGYTF. The CDR3 region has the DNA TGTGCCAGCAGCCCGCAACCGGGACAGGGGGCGGGTGGCTACACCTTC.

The rearrangement links TRBV19 to TRBJ1-2; 9 bases match TRBD1. J lost 3 bases, V lost 4 bases, and 3 bases had no gene match. CDR3 length: 14 residues. The germline V gene has CDR1 LNHDA and CDR2 SQIVND (reference sequence). The CDR3: CASSSRDRDYGYTF. CDR3 in DNA: TGTGCCAGTAGTAGCCGGGACAGGGACTATGGCTACACCTTC.

Only a few counts were recorded for this clone. J is TRBJ2-3 and V is TRBV11-3; D is possibly TRBD1 (5 bases). Germline values: CDR1 SGHNT, CDR2 YENEEA. This CDR3 comprises 15 residues. The V and J ends lost 3 bases and 1 base respectively, with 11 bases between them. The CDR3 loop is CASSFREPRTDTQYF. CDR3 DNA: TGTGCCAGCAGCTTCAGGGAACCCCGCACAGATACGCAGTATTTT.

The chain employs TRBV30 and TRBJ2-1; D not certain. The length of the CDR3 is 14 residues. Germline V lookup: CDR1 GTSNPN, CDR2 SVGIG (reference sequence). V lost 2 bases and J lost 0, with 8 bases in between. CDR3 residues: CAWSRTSSYNEQFF. The CDR3 nucleotides read TGTGCCTGGAGTAGAACAAGCTCCTACAATGAGCAGTTCTTC.

The J gene is TRBJ1-2, the V gene TRBV1; the tabulated D call, TRBD1, remains unverified against the DNA. TRBV1 is a known pseudogene. CDR3 length: 16 amino acids. CDR3 coding DNA: TGCGCCAGCAGCCAAGAGAGGGACAGGGGGTTCTCTGGCTACACCTTC. As protein: CASSQERDRGFSGYTF.

This sequence joins TRBV25-1 and TRBJ2-7; D may match TRBD1 or TRBD2 (6 bases each). This CDR3 contains 16 residues. Germline assignment: CDR1 MGHDK and CDR2 SYGVNS. Trimming removed 4 bases at V and 4 bases at J, with 20 bases between. The CDR3 DNA sequence: TGTGCCAGCAGTGCTGGTGGGACTTGGGGGCGGTACGAGCAGTACTTC. Its translation is CASSAGGTWGRYEQYF.

The rearrangement links TRBV28 to TRBJ1-2, with 7 nucleotides matching TRBD1. From germline, CDR1 is MDHEN and CDR2 SYDVKM. This CDR3 comprises 18 residues. V was pared by 7 bases and J by 1 base, with 18 bases of the junction left unmatched. CDR3 sequence: CASKARLGTTGVNYGYTF. The CDR3 bases are TGTGCCAGCAAGGCCCGACTCGGTACTACAGGGGTTAACTATGGCTACACCTTC.

The CDR3 loop reads CASTHGNLRDTPSSYNEQFF. In DNA form, the CDR3 reads TGTGCCAGCACCCATGGGAATCTTCGGGACACCCCTAGCTCCTACAATGAGCAGTTCTTC. J is TRBJ2-1 and V is TRBV7-1; D perhaps matches TRBD1 (6 bases). TRBV7-1 belongs to the ORF category, with a function that is uncertain. There are 20 residues in the CDR3. V shed 7 bases and J shed 0 bases, with 28 bases lying between them.

The chain combines TRBV19 with TRBJ1-2; perhaps TRBD1 as D (5 bases). V was cut by 7 bases and J by 4 bases, with 10 bases left in between. The CDR3 extends over 12 amino acids. Germline V gives CDR1 LNHDA, CDR2 SQIVND (reference sequence). Here the CDR3 reads CASTPGTYGYTF. The CDR3, as DNA: TGTGCCAGTACTCCAGGGACCTATGGCTACACCTTC.